This T cell receptor (beta chain) was identified in a study of cytomegalovirus exposure and HLA in healthy donors. Study-level background: HLA-typed donors were the source of some 85 million unique TCRs, which an early data release held.

PCR used 60 Vbeta primers and 13 Jbeta primers. Profiling relied on immunoSEQ multiplex PCR, and the TCRdb table lists in-frame clones only, not all of them. The sample has 130,000 or so clones; roughly 80% are singletons. Notes on this clone: The antigen remains unidentified.

Study outcomes and limitations: Indistinguishable V segments such as TRBV6-2 and TRBV6-3 were excluded. According to a later analysis, most TCR beta chains associated with CMV appeared HLA-restricted.

Per the germline V gene, CDR1 is SGDLS and CDR2 is YYNGEE. The V and J ends lost 5 bases and 4 bases, in that order; junction bases with no gene match: 7. CDR3 size: 14 residues. This rearrangement joins TRBV9 to TRBJ1-2; 8 positions match TRBD1. The sequenced sample was PBMCs. The sequence was collected from a man aged 25 to 40 in good health and CMV-seronegative. CDR3 DNA: TGTGCCAGCAGTGGACAGGGAGCGGCCTATGGCTACACCTTC. This encodes CASSGQGAAYGYTF.